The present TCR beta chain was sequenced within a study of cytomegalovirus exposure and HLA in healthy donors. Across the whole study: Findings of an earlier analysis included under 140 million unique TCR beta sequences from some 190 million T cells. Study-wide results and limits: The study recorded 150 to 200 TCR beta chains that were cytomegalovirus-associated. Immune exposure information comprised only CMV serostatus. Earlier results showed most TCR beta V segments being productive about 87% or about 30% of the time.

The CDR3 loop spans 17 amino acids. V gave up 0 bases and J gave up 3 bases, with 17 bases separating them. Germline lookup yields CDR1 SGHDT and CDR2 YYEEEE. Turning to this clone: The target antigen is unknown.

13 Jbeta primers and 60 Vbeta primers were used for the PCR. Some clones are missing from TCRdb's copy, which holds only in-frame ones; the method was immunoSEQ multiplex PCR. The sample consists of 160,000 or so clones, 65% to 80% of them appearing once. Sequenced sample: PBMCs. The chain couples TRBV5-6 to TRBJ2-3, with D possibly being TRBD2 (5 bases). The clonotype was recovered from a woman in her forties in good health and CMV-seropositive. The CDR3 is CASSLEAAGPFTDTQYF. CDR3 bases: TGTGCCAGCAGCTTGGAGGCGGCGGGTCCCTTTACAGATACGCAGTATTTT. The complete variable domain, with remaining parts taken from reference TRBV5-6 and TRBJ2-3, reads DAGVTQSPTHLIKTRGQQVTLRCSPKSGHDTVSWYQQALGQGPQFIFQYYEEEERQRGNFPDRFSGHQFPNYSSELNVNALLLGDSALYLCASSLEAAGPFTDTQYFGPGTRLTVL.